Each of the 10 T cell receptor beta chains below was sequenced from the same sample in a study of metastatic and nonmetastatic thyroid tumors. Nobody among the patients had been given any treatment before thyroid surgery. MiXCR re-clonotyped the PCR reads for TCRdb. The table includes 37,000 or so clones, roughly a sixth detected once. Sequenced material: blood. These receptors all come from a female donor with papillary thyroid cancer or a benign thyroid nodule (not recorded which). Some clones in this sample may be carry-over from other donors' samples.

This clone has ten or more counts. The chain is built from TRBV3-1 and TRBJ2-7; possible D gene TRBD2, 6 bases. The ends were cut back, 8 bases at V and 3 bases at J, with 23 bases in the middle. Germline V gene data show CDR1 as LGHDT and CDR2 as YNNKEL (reference sequence). The CDR3 spans 16 residues. The CDR3 bases are TGTGCCAGCGGCCTTGGAGGGCCTGGACCGGGCTACGAGCAGTACTTC. Encoded protein: CASGLGGPGPGYEQYF.

The rearrangement uses TRBV28 and TRBJ1-1, with D unresolved. There are 13 residues in the CDR3. Germline loops: CDR1 MDHEN, CDR2 SYDVKM. The germline V and J ends were trimmed by 10 bases and 0 bases, with 12 bases remaining between them. CDR3 sequence (DNA): TGTGCCAACACCTACACCCTGAACACTGAAGCTTTCTTT. The encoded protein is CANTYTLNTEAFF. The full variable domain, with the rest looked up from reference TRBV28 and TRBJ1-1, is DVKVTQSSRYLVKRTGEKVFLECVQDMDHENMFWYRQDPGLGLRLIYFSYDVKMKEKGDIPEGYSVSREKKERFSLILESASTNQTSMYLCANTYTLNTEAFFGQGTRLTVV.

This clone was counted ten times or more. The CDR3 nucleotides are TGCAGTGCTAGGAGTTCCCGCAGGGGGTACTACGAGCAGTACTTC. Amino acid sequence: CSARSSRRGYYEQYF. The chain uses TRBV20-1 and TRBJ2-7; 7 positions agree with TRBD1. The ends lost 3 bases at V and 3 bases at J; junction bases unmatched: 11. CDR3 size: 15 residues. Germline CDR1 DFQATT, CDR2 SNEGSKA (reference sequence).

This clone showed up many times. V is TRBV9 and J is TRBJ2-1; D is uncertain. CDR1 and CDR2 (germline): SGDLS, YYNGEE. V was pared by 4 bases and J by 5 bases, with 10 bases between. The CDR3 loop spans 13 amino acids. DNA for the CDR3: TGTGCCAGCAGCCCAGATGGGGACAATGAGCAGTTCTTC. It translates to CASSPDGDNEQFF. The whole variable domain, remainder taken from reference TRBV9 and TRBJ2-1, is DSGVTQTPKHLITATGQRVTLRCSPRSGDLSVYWYQQSLDQGLQFLIQYYNGEERAKGNILERFSAQQFPDLHSELNLSSLELGDSALYFCASSPDGDNEQFFGPGTRLTVL.

This clone was seen more than once but under ten times. A much bigger clone sits one base away, suggesting this may be a read error. The rearrangement uses TRBV6-6 and TRBJ2-3; 13 bases fit TRBD2. The CDR3 has 16 amino acids. Looked up from germline, CDR1 is MNHNY and CDR2 is SVGAGI (reference sequence). V was clipped by 3 bases and J by 5 bases; unmatched bases: 5. The CDR3, as DNA: TGTGCCAGCAGTTATCCCGGGACTAGCGGGGTAGATACGCAGTATTTT. Its translation: CASSYPGTSGVDTQYF.

There are many counts of this clone. The chain uses TRBV13 and TRBJ2-7; the D gene is possibly TRBD2 (6 bases). This CDR3 contains 13 residues. V was shortened by 8 bases and J by 5 bases, with 16 bases between the two germline ends. Germline V gene lookup returns CDR1 PRHDT and CDR2 FYEKMQ (reference sequence). The CDR3 coding sequence is TGTGCCAGCCTCGCTGGGGGGAGCCACGAGCAGTACTTC. Translation gives CASLAGGSHEQYF.

This clone was picked up a small number of times. V and J are TRBV10-3 and TRBJ1-6; tentatively, D is TRBD1 (6 bases). Trimming stripped 7 bases from V and 19 bases from J, with 26 bases between. Germline V lookup: CDR1 ENHRY, CDR2 SYGVKD. The CDR3 runs 14 residues. This CDR3 reads CAIKVSGEGSPIHF. CDR3 DNA sequence: TGTGCCATCAAGGTTTCAGGGGAGGGATCACCCATACACTTT.

This clone was counted many times. The rearrangement joins TRBV5-4 to TRBJ2-1, with D unresolved. V lost 2 bases and J 7 bases, leaving 16 bases between the germline ends. This CDR3 is 15 amino acids long. Germline CDR1 reads SGHNT; CDR2 reads YYREEE (reference sequence). The CDR3 is CASSFGVPHLNEQFF. The CDR3 DNA reads as TGTGCCAGCAGCTTCGGTGTTCCACACCTTAATGAGCAGTTCTTC. The full variable domain, rest sourced from reference TRBV5-4 and TRBJ2-1, is ETGVTQSPTHLIKTRGQQVTLRCSSQSGHNTVSWYQQALGQGPQFIFQYYREEENGRGNFPPRFSGLQFPNYSSELNVNALELDDSALYLCASSFGVPHLNEQFFGPGTRLTVL.

This clone has ten or more counts. The rearrangement links TRBV27 to TRBJ2-2, with no clear D. V shed 4 bases and J shed 2 bases, with 11 bases lying between them. Per germline, CDR1 MNHEY and CDR2 SMNVEV (reference sequence). This CDR3 comprises 15 residues. CDR3 region: CASSWGQANTGELFF. The CDR3 bases are TGTGCCAGCAGTTGGGGTCAGGCTAACACCGGGGAGCTGTTTTTT.

The chain recombines TRBV4-1 with TRBJ1-2; maybe TRBD1 (5 bases). CDR3 length: 16 amino acids. Between the trimmed V and J ends, which lost 4 bases and 6 bases, there was a span of 21 bases. Germline CDR1 is MGHRA and CDR2 is YSYEKL. CDR3 bases: TGCGCCAGCAGCCCACCGACGAGGGCAGGGCAGGATGGCTACACCTTC. Amino acid sequence: CASSPPTRAGQDGYTF.